The T cell receptor (beta chain) described here comes from a study of cytomegalovirus exposure and HLA in healthy donors. Primers: 60 Vbeta forward and 13 Jbeta reverse. Profiled with immunoSEQ multiplex PCR; TCRdb holds only in-frame clones, not every one. The repertoire has some 150,000 clones, more than 65% of them found once; the top ten carry 1.6%. CDR1 and CDR2 (germline): SNHLY, FYNNEI. V dropped 6 bases and J dropped 1 base, with 22 bases sitting between them. The CDR3 has 18 residues. Study conclusions and caveats: Per a prior analysis, the majority of TCR beta V segments were productive roughly 87% or roughly 30% of the time. Despite most TCR sequences being rare, some public TCRs occurred in many donors.

Points on this clone: The target antigen is unknown.

This clonotype was sampled from a woman younger than 45 in good health and CMV-seronegative. The sample comprised PBMCs. The chain recombines TRBV2 with TRBJ1-5, with a weak D call TRBD1 (6 bases). The CDR3 nucleotides read TGTGCCAGCAGCCAATCCCTCGCGGGGGCGGAAAGCAATCAGCCCCAGCATTTT. As protein: CASSQSLAGAESNQPQHF.